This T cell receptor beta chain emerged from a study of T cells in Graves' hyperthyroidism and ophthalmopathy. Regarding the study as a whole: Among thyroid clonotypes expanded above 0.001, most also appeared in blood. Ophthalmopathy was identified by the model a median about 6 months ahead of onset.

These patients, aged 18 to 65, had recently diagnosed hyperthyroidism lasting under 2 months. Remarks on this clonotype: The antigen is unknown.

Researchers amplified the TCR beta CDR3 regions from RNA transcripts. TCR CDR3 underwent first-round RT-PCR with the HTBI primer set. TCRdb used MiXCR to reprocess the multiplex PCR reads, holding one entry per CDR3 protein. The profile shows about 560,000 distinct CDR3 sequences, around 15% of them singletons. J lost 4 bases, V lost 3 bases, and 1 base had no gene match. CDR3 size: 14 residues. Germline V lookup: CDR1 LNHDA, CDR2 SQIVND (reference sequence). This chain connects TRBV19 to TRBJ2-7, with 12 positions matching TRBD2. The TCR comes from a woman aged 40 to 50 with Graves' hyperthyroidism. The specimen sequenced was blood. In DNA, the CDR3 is TGTGCCAGTAGTATGACTAGCGGGAGTTACGAGCAGTACTTC. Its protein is CASSMTSGSYEQYF.